The 29 T cell receptor beta chains reported below all come from one sample, sequenced in a study of OX40 agonist ivuxolimab in advanced cancers. This table comes from immunoSEQ multiplex PCR, and its TCRdb copy is limited to in-frame clones, with some not included. The sample contains over 45,000 clones, about 89% of which appear only once. The source was CD4+ or CD8+ T cells sorted from blood, collected in a trial of the OX40 agonist ivuxolimab. These receptors all come from an adult with an advanced solid tumor such as melanoma, head and neck, liver or kidney cancer.

The chain joins TRBV18 to TRBJ2-2; tentative D call: TRBD2 (6 bases). The CDR3 extends over 13 amino acids. V gave up 0 bases and J gave up 7 bases, with 6 bases separating them. Germline lookup yields CDR1 KGHSH and CDR2 LQKENI. This CDR3 reads CASSPPGLGELFF. The CDR3 DNA reads TGTGCCAGCTCACCACCGGGACTCGGGGAGCTGTTTTTT.

The V and J genes are TRBV29-1 and TRBJ2-2, with 7 nucleotides matching TRBD1. Germline values: CDR1 SQVTM, CDR2 ANQGSEA. Trimming at V came to 6 bases and at J to 0 bases, leaving 19 bases not matched to a gene. This CDR3 is built from 19 residues. The CDR3 DNA is TGCAGCGTCGCTACAATTACTCGACAGGGACAAGCGAACACCGGGGAGCTGTTTTTT. Encoded protein: CSVATITRQGQANTGELFF.

The J gene is TRBJ2-3, the V gene TRBV28; 7 bases line up with TRBD1. After removal of 6 bases from V and 4 bases from J, the junction contained 10 bases not matched to a gene. CDR1 MDHEN and CDR2 SYDVKM come from the germline V gene. The CDR3 loop spans 15 amino acids. The DNA of the CDR3 is TGTGCCAGCAGCCCAACTAGAAGGGGGCCAGATACGCAGTATTTT. This translates into CASSPTRRGPDTQYF.

This clone was seen only once. V is TRBV5-1 and J is TRBJ2-3, with D perhaps being TRBD1 or TRBD2 (5 bases each). The length of the CDR3 is 14 residues. The germline V gene encodes CDR1 SGHRS and CDR2 YFSETQ. The V gene lost 0 bases and the J gene lost 0 bases, with 5 bases spanning the gap. The CDR3 here is CASSLGDSTDTQYF. For the CDR3, the DNA is TGCGCCAGCAGCTTGGGGGACAGCACAGATACGCAGTATTTT. The complete variable domain, with remaining parts taken from reference TRBV5-1 and TRBJ2-3, reads KAGVTQTPRYLIKTRGQQVTLSCSPISGHRSVSWYQQTPGQGLQFLFEYFSETQRNKGNFPGRFSGRQFSNSRSEMNVSTLELGDSALYLCASSLGDSTDTQYFGPGTRLTVL.

The sample holds a few counts of this clone. The gene calls are TRBV10-1 and TRBJ1-3; 7 bases match TRBD1. The V segment lost 11 bases and the J segment 0 bases; nucleotides outside the gene matches: 7. There are 14 residues in the CDR3. Germline lookup yields CDR1 WNHNN and CDR2 SYGVQD (reference sequence). The CDR3 DNA reads TGCGCCTCCTCGACAGGGAACTCTGGAAACACCATATATTTT. Protein sequence: CASSTGNSGNTIYF.

The V gene is TRBV9, the J gene TRBJ2-3, with 8 bases fitting TRBD2. V gave up 4 bases and J gave up 2 bases; unmatched junction bases: 6. The CDR3 length is 15 residues. Germline CDR1 reads SGDLS; CDR2 reads YYNGEE. CDR3 nucleotide sequence: TGTGCCAGCAGCCCAGCGGGGGAACCCACAGATACGCAGTATTTT. This translates into CASSPAGEPTDTQYF.

In its sample, this clone was seen once. CDR3 region: CASRGPGGTGELFF. The CDR3 coding sequence is TGTGCCAGTCGGGGGCCCGGTGGCACCGGGGAGCTGTTTTTT. V is TRBV19 and J is TRBJ2-2, with D perhaps TRBD1 or TRBD2 (6 bases each). Trimming pared 8 bases from V and 4 bases from J, leaving 14 bases between. CDR3 length equals 14 residues. Germline V lookup: CDR1 LNHDA, CDR2 SQIVND (reference sequence).

This sequence joins TRBV9 and TRBJ2-3, with 13 bases lining up with TRBD2. The CDR3 sequence is 14 residues long. V lost 4 bases and J lost 14; bases outside the gene matches: 10. Per the germline V gene, CDR1 is SGDLS and CDR2 is YYNGEE. The CDR3 protein is CASSRTSGGLFPYF. As DNA, the CDR3 is TGTGCCAGCAGCCGGACTAGCGGGGGCCTATTTCCGTATTTT.

V gene TRBV5-6 combines with J gene TRBJ2-6; no clear D gene. The V end was cut by 2 bases, the J end by 2 bases, with 14 bases between. CDR3 size: 17 residues. Germline CDR1 SGHDT, CDR2 YYEEEE. The CDR3 spells CASSFRSRFTGANVLTF. CDR3 nucleotide sequence: TGTGCCAGCAGCTTTCGTTCCAGGTTTACTGGGGCCAACGTCCTGACTTTC.

The rearrangement links TRBV5-6 to TRBJ1-5; D is uncertain. CDR1 SGHDT and CDR2 YYEEEE come from the germline V gene. The V end was cut by 2 bases, the J end by 2 bases, with 8 bases between. The CDR3 covers 14 residues. The CDR3 bases are TGTGCCAGCAGCTTCGGCAGGCGCAATCAGCCCCAGCATTTT. This sequence encodes CASSFGRRNQPQHF.

The J gene is TRBJ2-7, the V gene TRBV10-3; TRBD2 agrees at 10 bases. The V gene end was trimmed by 4 bases and the J gene end by 5 bases; junction bases not matched to a gene: 5. Looked up from germline, CDR1 is ENHRY and CDR2 is SYGVKD. The CDR3 has 14 residues. CDR3 in DNA: TGTGCCATCAGTGGGGCTAGCGGGAGTGACGAGCAGTACTTC. Translating it yields CAISGASGSDEQYF.

Remarks on this clone: One junction end disagrees with the germline gene, perhaps due to a read error. This specimen includes other DNA sequences encoding the same CDR3. The DNA of the CDR3 is TGTGCCAGCAGCCGACAGGGAGCATCCTACGAGCAGTATTTC. The encoded protein is CASSRQGASYEQYF. This chain joins TRBV5-4 and TRBJ2-7; 7 bases are shared with TRBD1. Germline V gene lookup returns CDR1 SGHNT and CDR2 YYREEE (reference sequence). The CDR3 sequence is 14 residues long. The full variable domain, with the rest looked up from reference TRBV5-4 and TRBJ2-7, is ETGVTQSPTHLIKTRGQQVTLRCSSQSGHNTVSWYQQALGQGPQFIFQYYREEENGRGNFPPRFSGLQFPNYSSELNVNALELDDSALYLCASSRQGASYEQYFGPGTRLTVT.

The chain has TRBV30 and TRBJ2-7; TRBD1 matches 8 bases. The CDR3 contains 12 residues. With V trimmed by 2 bases and J by 6 bases, 3 bases remained unmatched. Germline assignment: CDR1 GTSNPN and CDR2 SVGIG (reference sequence). The CDR3 bases are TGTGCCTGGAGTCCAGGGGGCTCCGAGCAGTACTTC. It translates to CAWSPGGSEQYF.

V usage is TRBV2 and J usage is TRBJ2-6; possible D gene TRBD1, 5 bases. The CDR3 sequence is 18 residues long. Trimming pared 2 bases from V and 2 bases from J, leaving 16 bases between. Germline CDR1 SNHLY, CDR2 FYNNEI. Written as DNA, the CDR3 is TGTGCCAGCAGTGAAATAATGGCAGGGCCTACTGGGGCCAACGTCCTGACTTTC. It encodes CASSEIMAGPTGANVLTF.

The chain links TRBV18 to TRBJ2-3, with 8 bases lining up with TRBD1. Looked up from germline, CDR1 is KGHSH and CDR2 is LQKENI. The CDR3 extends over 15 amino acids. The V and J ends lost 6 bases and 3 bases, in that order; junction bases with no gene match: 8. CDR3 sequence (DNA): TGTGCCAGCTCCCCGGGACAGGTTACAACAGATACGCAGTATTTT. This sequence encodes CASSPGQVTTDTQYF.

This rearrangement joins TRBV2 to TRBJ2-1; the D gene is possibly TRBD2 (6 bases). The ends were cut back, 8 bases at V and 8 bases at J, with 19 bases in the middle. Germline V gene data show CDR1 as SNHLY and CDR2 as FYNNEI. CDR3 length: 14 residues. The CDR3 coding sequence is TGTGCCAGCGTTTCGCAGGTAGGAGGGGATGAGCAGTTCTTC. Translating gives CASVSQVGGDEQFF.

This chain connects TRBV11-2 to TRBJ2-3; the D is unclear. Germline V CDR1 and CDR2: SGHAT, FQNNGV. V lost 2 bases, J lost 9 bases, and 9 bases lay in between. There are 12 residues in the CDR3. This chain's CDR3 is CASSLMGSTQYF. The DNA of the CDR3 is TGTGCCAGCAGCTTAATGGGAAGCACGCAGTATTTT.

V gene TRBV6-4 combines with J gene TRBJ2-5, with a weak D call TRBD1 (6 bases). This CDR3 has 14 amino acids. Trimming removed 6 bases at V and 4 bases at J, with 15 bases between. Germline assignment: CDR1 MRHNA and CDR2 SNTAGT. The CDR3 spells CASRTCRGRETQYF. The CDR3 DNA sequence: TGTGCCAGCAGGACCTGCAGGGGTCGAGAGACCCAGTACTTC.

This rearrangement joins TRBV11-3 to TRBJ2-3; D tentatively fits TRBD1 or TRBD2 (6 bases each). This CDR3 is built from 14 residues. The germline gives CDR1 SGHNT, CDR2 YENEEA. V was trimmed by 3 bases and J by 5 bases, leaving 12 bases between them. The CDR3 nucleotides read TGTGCCAGCAGCTTCGGGGGCCGAGGAGATACGCAGTATTTT. Translation: CASSFGGRGDTQYF.

This chain links TRBV18 with TRBJ1-2; TRBD1 might be the D (6 bases). This CDR3 spans 16 amino acids. CDR1 is KGHSH, CDR2 LQKENI, per germline. Trimming removed 3 bases at V and 0 bases at J, with 14 bases between. The CDR3 sequence: CASSPLRDTSNYGYTF. CDR3 DNA sequence: TGTGCCAGCTCACCTCTCCGGGACACCTCTAACTATGGCTACACCTTC.

This chain joins TRBV15 and TRBJ2-7, with 8 nucleotides matching TRBD1. Trimming cost V 9 bases and J 6 bases; bases outside gene matches: 10. CDR1 and CDR2 from the germline V gene are LNHNV and YYDKDF (reference sequence). This CDR3 is 13 amino acids long. CDR3 sequence reads: CATRPDRVGEQYF. For the CDR3, the DNA is TGTGCCACTCGGCCGGACAGGGTCGGCGAGCAGTACTTC.

The rearrangement joins TRBV5-4 to TRBJ2-7; D not resolved. The CDR3 has 16 residues. The germline V gene has CDR1 SGHNT and CDR2 YYREEE (reference sequence). Deletions cut 4 bases from V and 5 bases from J, with 22 bases between. The CDR3 DNA follows: TGTGCCAGCAGCCCGCGCTTAAACAGCCCATCGGACGAGCAGTACTTC. Amino acids: CASSPRLNSPSDEQYF.

The V gene is TRBV10-3, the J gene TRBJ2-7; TRBD1 matches at 8 bases. The CDR3 is 12 residues long. The germline V gene has CDR1 ENHRY and CDR2 SYGVKD. This chain's CDR3 is CASGQGASEQYF. Here the CDR3 DNA reads TGTGCAAGCGGGCAGGGGGCGAGTGAGCAGTACTTC.

Written as DNA, the CDR3 is TGTGCCAGCAGTGAAGCCTATGCAAAGCCCCAGCATTTT. This gives the protein CASSEAYAKPQHF. This rearrangement joins TRBV2 to TRBJ1-5; D is unclear. The germline V gene encodes CDR1 SNHLY and CDR2 FYNNEI. With 0 bases removed from V and 8 bases from J, the gap between germline ends came to 8 bases. The CDR3 loop spans 13 amino acids.

V is TRBV18 and J is TRBJ1-1, with D maybe TRBD1 (5 bases). Trimming took off 2 bases at V and 6 bases at J, with 13 bases between the two ends. This CDR3 is built from 14 residues. Germline V gene sequence: CDR1 KGHSH, CDR2 LQKENI. CDR3 sequence (DNA): TGTGCCAGCTCACCAAGGGCCAGGGTTGCTGAAGCTTTCTTT. Encoded protein: CASSPRARVAEAFF.

The V gene is TRBV25-1, the J gene TRBJ1-6; weak D call: TRBD1 (5 bases). Per the germline V gene, CDR1 is MGHDK and CDR2 is SYGVNS. The CDR3 runs to 14 residues. Trimming took off 6 bases at V and 5 bases at J, with 11 bases between the two ends. CDR3 nucleotide sequence: TGTGCCAGCAGGGGAGACAGCCATAATTCACCCCTCCACTTT. Its protein product is CASRGDSHNSPLHF.

The rearrangement joins TRBV5-7 to TRBJ1-1, with a weak D call TRBD1 (5 bases). TRBV5-7 is an ORF, and what it does is uncertain. The CDR3 is 17 amino acids. V lost 0 bases to trimming and J lost 4 bases, with 19 bases between them. The chain's CDR3 is CASSLAPQEALVTEAFF. The CDR3 DNA reads TGTGCCAGCAGCTTGGCCCCACAGGAGGCCCTTGTCACTGAAGCTTTCTTT.

This chain connects TRBV6-1 to TRBJ1-1; no clear D. Trimming cost V 3 bases and J 1 base, with 9 bases left between them. The length of the CDR3 is 14 residues. CDR1 is MNHNS, CDR2 SASEGT, per germline. The CDR3 DNA follows: TGTGCCAGCAGTGAGAAACGTCGGAACACTGAAGCTTTCTTT. The encoded protein is CASSEKRRNTEAFF.

The chain employs TRBV28 and TRBJ1-2; D is ambiguous. Trimming took 2 bases from V and 0 from J, leaving 10 bases between them. This CDR3 contains 15 residues. Germline V CDR1 and CDR2: MDHEN, SYDVKM. The CDR3 sequence: CASSLRVSSNYGYTF. DNA of the CDR3: TGTGCCAGCAGTTTAAGGGTCTCTTCTAACTATGGCTACACCTTC.